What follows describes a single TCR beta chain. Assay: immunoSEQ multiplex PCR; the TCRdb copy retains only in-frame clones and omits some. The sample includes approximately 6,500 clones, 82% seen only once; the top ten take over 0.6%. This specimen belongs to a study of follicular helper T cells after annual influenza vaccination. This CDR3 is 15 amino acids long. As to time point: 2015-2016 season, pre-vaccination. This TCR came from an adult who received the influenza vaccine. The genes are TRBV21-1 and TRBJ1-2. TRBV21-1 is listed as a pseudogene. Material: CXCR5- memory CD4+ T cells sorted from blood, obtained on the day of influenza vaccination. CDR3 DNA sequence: TGTGCCAGCGGCCCCGACCCGGGCCCTATTGGGGGCTACACCTTC. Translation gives CASGPDPGPIGGYTF.